A single sample is the source of the 20 T cell receptor beta chains below, sequenced in a study of T cell clones after liver transplantation. Sequencing was performed with immunoSEQ multiplex PCR; in TCRdb, only in-frame clones are kept and a portion is missing. In the table there are about 21,000 clones, 90% to 95% of which are singletons. This specimen was CD8+ T cells from blood, taken less than 28 months after liver transplant. These TCRs come from a human patient who received a liver transplant. Part of the T cell pool may stem from the graft donor.

The chain is built from TRBV29-1 and TRBJ2-7; the D is unclear. V was shortened by 5 bases and J by 2 bases, with 10 bases between the two germline ends. The germline gives CDR1 SQVTM, CDR2 ANQGSEA. The CDR3 extends over 12 amino acids. The CDR3 loop reads CSVYDTAYEQYF. For the CDR3, the DNA is TGCAGCGTTTATGACACCGCCTACGAGCAGTACTTC.

In its sample, this clone was seen once. The rearrangement joins TRBV10-2 to TRBJ2-7; 7 nucleotides match TRBD2. With 3 bases clipped from V and 2 bases from J, the junction kept 4 bases outside the gene matches. This CDR3 has 14 residues. CDR1 and CDR2 from the germline V gene are WSHSY and SAAADI. CDR3 bases: TGCGCCAGCAGTGATAGAGGGAGGGCCTACGAGCAGTACTTC. It encodes CASSDRGRAYEQYF.

The V call is TRBV29-1, the J call TRBJ2-2; D may match TRBD1 or TRBD2 (6 bases each). V shed 4 bases and J shed 4 bases, with 19 bases lying between them. Germline CDR1 and CDR2: SQVTM and ANQGSEA. CDR3 length: 16 amino acids. CDR3 in DNA: TGCAGCGTTGGTCCCTCGTCGGGGGCCGTCACCGGGGAGCTGTTTTTT. Translated: CSVGPSSGAVTGELFF.

The rearrangement uses TRBV27 and TRBJ2-7; 12 bases line up with TRBD2. The germline CDR1 and CDR2 sequences are MNHEY and SMNVEV (reference sequence). Trimming removed 6 bases from V and 4 bases from J; junction bases left unmatched: 13. The length of the CDR3 is 17 residues. The CDR3 spells CASRAGGLAGYGYEQYF. As DNA, the CDR3 is TGTGCCAGCAGGGCGGGGGGACTAGCGGGTTATGGGTACGAGCAGTACTTC.

The V call is TRBV2, the J call TRBJ2-1, with 8 nucleotides matching TRBD2. V gave up 8 bases and J gave up 8 bases; unmatched junction bases: 5. This CDR3 contains 12 residues. Germline V gene sequence: CDR1 SNHLY, CDR2 FYNNEI. The CDR3 spells CASELADDEQFF. CDR3 in DNA: TGTGCCAGCGAACTAGCGGACGATGAGCAGTTCTTC.

This sequence joins TRBV13 and TRBJ2-3, with D possibly being TRBD1 or TRBD2 (6 bases each). The V end lost 4 bases, the J end lost 3 bases, and 11 bases lay between the germline ends. This CDR3 spans 14 amino acids. Germline values: CDR1 PRHDT, CDR2 FYEKMQ (reference sequence). The CDR3 protein is CASSSRGETDTQYF. The CDR3 coding sequence is TGTGCCAGCAGCTCGAGGGGGGAAACAGATACGCAGTATTTT. The variable domain in full, completed from reference TRBV13 and TRBJ2-3, reads AAGVIQSPRHLIKEKRETATLKCYPIPRHDTVYWYQQGPGQDPQFLISFYEKMQSDKGSIPDRFSAQQFSDYHSELNMSSLELGDSALYFCASSSRGETDTQYFGPGTRLTVL.

The V call is TRBV27, the J call TRBJ2-7; 9 nucleotides agree with TRBD2. From germline, CDR1 is MNHEY and CDR2 SMNVEV (reference sequence). J was trimmed by 0 bases and V by 5 bases; bases with no gene match: 14. This CDR3 has 18 amino acids. The CDR3 DNA reads TGTGCCAGCAGTCCCTTGACAGGCGGGAGGGAAAGCTCCTACGAGCAGTACTTC. This sequence encodes CASSPLTGGRESSYEQYF.

This chain connects TRBV11-2 to TRBJ2-5, with TRBD1 identical over 8 bases. In germline, CDR1 is SGHAT, CDR2 FQNNGV. The V gene end was trimmed by 4 bases and the J gene end by 7 bases; junction bases not matched to a gene: 11. The CDR3 contains 15 residues. The DNA of the CDR3 is TGTGCCAGCAGCTATACAGGGGGGCAGGGAGTGACCCAGTACTTC. Residues: CASSYTGGQGVTQYF.

The chain couples TRBV7-3 to TRBJ2-1; D is unresolved. Germline loops: CDR1 SGHTA, CDR2 FQGTGA. This CDR3 region has 13 residues. The V end lost 4 bases, the J end lost 10 bases, and 14 bases lay between the germline ends. The CDR3 protein is CASSSGLFDEQFF. DNA of the CDR3: TGTGCCAGCAGCTCGGGCCTTTTTGACGAGCAGTTCTTC.

The chain has TRBV7-4 and TRBJ1-3; weak D call: TRBD1 (5 bases). The germline CDR1 and CDR2 sequences are SGHVT and SQSDAQ. Trimming stripped 3 bases from V and 2 bases from J, with 8 bases between. This CDR3 region has 14 residues. CDR3 sequence: CASSFQGAGNTIYF. The DNA for the CDR3 is TGTGCCAGCAGCTTCCAGGGAGCTGGAAACACCATATATTTT.

V is TRBV28 and J is TRBJ1-2; 8 nucleotides align to TRBD1. With 8 bases clipped from V and 4 bases from J, the junction kept 9 bases outside the gene matches. Germline V gene data show CDR1 as MDHEN and CDR2 as SYDVKM. This CDR3 has 14 amino acids. The CDR3 sequence: CASRVQGGLYGYTF. As DNA, the CDR3 is TGTGCCAGCCGTGTACAGGGGGGCCTCTATGGCTACACCTTC.

This clone was picked up one time. The genes are TRBV13 and TRBJ1-1; D remains ambiguous. This CDR3 comprises 15 residues. Germline CDR1 PRHDT, CDR2 FYEKMQ (reference sequence). The ends were cut back, 4 bases at V and 0 bases at J, with 12 bases in the middle. CDR3 DNA sequence: TGTGCCAGCAGCTCCGTCCCCAGTTTGAACACTGAAGCTTTCTTT. Translated: CASSSVPSLNTEAFF.

Only one count was recorded for this clone. The genes are TRBV7-9 and TRBJ2-3, with D maybe TRBD2 (6 bases). Germline CDR1 reads SEHNR; CDR2 reads FQNEAQ (reference sequence). The CDR3 loop spans 15 amino acids. The germline V and J ends were trimmed by 2 bases and 3 bases, with 12 bases remaining between them. In nucleotides, the CDR3 is TGTGCCAGCAGCTTACCGGAGGGCCTAACAGATACGCAGTATTTT. It is translated as CASSLPEGLTDTQYF. Supplemented by reference TRBV7-9 and TRBJ2-3, the full variable domain reads DTGVSQNPRHKITKRGQNVTFRCDPISEHNRLYWYRQTLGQGPEFLTYFQNEAQLEKSRLLSDRFSAERPKGSFSTLEIQRTEQGDSAMYLCASSLPEGLTDTQYFGPGTRLTVL.

V gene TRBV27 combines with J gene TRBJ2-1; no clear D gene. The CDR3 totals 13 residues. V was cut by 5 bases and J by 3 bases, with 8 bases left in between. Germline assignment: CDR1 MNHEY and CDR2 SMNVEV (reference sequence). The CDR3 sequence is CASSETFYNEQFF. The CDR3 DNA is TGTGCCAGCAGTGAGACCTTCTACAATGAGCAGTTCTTC.

The chain recombines TRBV5-8 with TRBJ2-5; TRBD2 matches at 13 bases. The CDR3 runs 19 residues. Germline trimming cut 3 bases from V and 7 bases from J; bases unmatched to any gene: 18. Germline V gene lookup returns CDR1 SGHTS and CDR2 YDEGEE. Here the CDR3 DNA reads TGTGCCAGCAGCTCGGCCGAGGTGACTAGCGGGAGGACTGGAGGGACCCAGTACTTC. Translated: CASSSAEVTSGRTGGTQYF.

The chain combines TRBV10-3 with TRBJ2-1; 8 bases match TRBD2. After removal of 7 bases from V and 3 bases from J, the junction contained 8 bases not matched to a gene. The CDR3 loop spans 15 amino acids. Per germline, CDR1 ENHRY and CDR2 SYGVKD. CDR3 bases: TGTGCCATCAACTCGGGACTAGGAGACTACAATGAGCAGTTCTTC. Its protein product is CAINSGLGDYNEQFF.

V gene TRBV14 combines with J gene TRBJ2-1; D is possibly TRBD1 (6 bases). V was shortened by 1 base and J by 0 bases, with 16 bases between the two germline ends. Germline CDR1 reads SGHDN; CDR2 reads FVKESK. The CDR3 is 18 residues long. The CDR3 spells CASSQAWRTESSYNEQFF. The CDR3 region has the DNA TGTGCCAGCAGCCAAGCTTGGCGGACAGAAAGCTCCTACAATGAGCAGTTCTTC.

The rearrangement uses TRBV12-5 and TRBJ2-7, with 7 bases that match TRBD1. Germline V gene data show CDR1 as LGHNT and CDR2 as FRNRAP. The V and J ends lost 7 bases and 4 bases, in that order; junction bases with no gene match: 10. This CDR3 contains 14 residues. CDR3 sequence reads: CASAPTGVQYEQYF. The CDR3 nucleotides are TGTGCTAGTGCCCCCACAGGGGTGCAGTACGAGCAGTACTTC.

The genes are TRBV2 and TRBJ2-2, with D unresolved. The V and J ends lost 5 bases and 2 bases respectively, with 9 bases between them. Per germline, CDR1 SNHLY and CDR2 FYNNEI. The CDR3 is 14 residues long. CDR3 region: CASSFTENTGELFF. The CDR3 nucleotides are TGTGCCAGCAGTTTTACGGAAAACACCGGGGAGCTGTTTTTT.

The gene calls are TRBV30 and TRBJ1-5; D is ambiguous. Germline CDR1 is GTSNPN and CDR2 is SVGIG (reference sequence). The CDR3 has 16 residues. The V gene lost 2 bases and the J gene lost 0 bases, with 14 bases spanning the gap. In nucleotides, the CDR3 is TGTGCCTGGAGTACCTCCCCGGGGTTTAGCAATCAGCCCCAGCATTTT. Its protein is CAWSTSPGFSNQPQHF. Supplemented by reference TRBV30 and TRBJ1-5, the full variable domain reads SQTIHQWPATLVQPVGSPLSLECTVEGTSNPNLYWYRQAAGRGLQLLFYSVGIGQISSEVPQNLSASRPQDRQFILSSKKLLLSDSGFYLCAWSTSPGFSNQPQHFGDGTRLSIL.